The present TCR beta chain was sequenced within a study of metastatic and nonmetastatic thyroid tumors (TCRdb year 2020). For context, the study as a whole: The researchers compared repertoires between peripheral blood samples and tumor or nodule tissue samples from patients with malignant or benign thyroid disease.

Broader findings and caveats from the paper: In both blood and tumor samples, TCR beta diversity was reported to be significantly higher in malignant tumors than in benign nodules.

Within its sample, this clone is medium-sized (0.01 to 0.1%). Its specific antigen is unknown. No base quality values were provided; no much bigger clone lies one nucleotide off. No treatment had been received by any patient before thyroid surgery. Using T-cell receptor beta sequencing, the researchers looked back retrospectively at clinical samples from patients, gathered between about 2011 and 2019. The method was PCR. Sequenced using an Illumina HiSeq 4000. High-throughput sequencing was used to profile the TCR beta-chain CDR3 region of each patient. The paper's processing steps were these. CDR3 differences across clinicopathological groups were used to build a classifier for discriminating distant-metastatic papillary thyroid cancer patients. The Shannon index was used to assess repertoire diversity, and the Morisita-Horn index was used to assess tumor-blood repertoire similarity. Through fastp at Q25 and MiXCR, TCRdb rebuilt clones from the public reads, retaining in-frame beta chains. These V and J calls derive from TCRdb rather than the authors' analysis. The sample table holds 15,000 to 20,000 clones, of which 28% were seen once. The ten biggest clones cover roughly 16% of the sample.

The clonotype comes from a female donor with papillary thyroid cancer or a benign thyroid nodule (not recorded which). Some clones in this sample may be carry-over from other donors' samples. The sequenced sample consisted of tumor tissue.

The sequenced DNA: TGTGCCAGCAGAGAACGACAGGGAAATAATGAAAAACTGTTTTTT. Translated, this gives CASRERQGNNEKLFF. In this chain, TRBV28 is recombined with TRBJ1-4; TRBD1 matches 7 bases in the middle. The CDR1 and CDR2 encoded by the germline V gene are MDHEN and SYDVKM. V trim: 6 bases; J trim: 4 bases; unmatched bases: 8. The CDR3 holds 15 amino acids from the cysteine to the phenylalanine. Of the read, only the CDR3 DNA is kept; its 45 bases are in frame from base 1.